The rows below give T cell receptor beta chains drawn from one sample of a study of shared clonotypes between healthy human individuals. TCRdb keeps only in-frame clones here, not all; method: immunoSEQ multiplex PCR. The sample consists of some 2,000,000 clones, 90% to 95% of them appearing once. Specimen: naive CD4+ T cells sorted from blood. These receptors all stem from a man between 18 and 35 years old in good health. Each CDR3 is given with its conserved first and last residue. Fields, in order: clone size, CDR3 length, V gene, J gene, D gene, CDR3 DNA, CDR3 protein. D genes are given only for firm matches. The listing skips clone size in some rows; elsewhere it reads once, few, many or a size class.

clone size: .
CDR3 length: 15
V gene: TRBV28
J gene: TRBJ1-6
D gene: TRBD1
CDR3 DNA: TGTGCCAGCATTCCCGTCGCAGGGGGCCCTTCACCCCTCCACTTT
CDR3 protein: CASIPVAGGPSPLHF

clone size: .
CDR3 length: 14
V gene: TRBV5-1
J gene: TRBJ2-1
D gene: .
CDR3 DNA: TGCGCCAGCAGCTTGGGAGCCTCCTACAATGAGCAGTTCTTC
CDR3 protein: CASSLGASYNEQFF

clone size: .
CDR3 length: 15
V gene: TRBV4-3
J gene: TRBJ1-1
D gene: .
CDR3 DNA: TGCGCCAGCAGCCAACAACGTCCAGGGGCCGCTGAAGCTTTCTTT
CDR3 protein: CASSQQRPGAAEAFF

clone size: .
CDR3 length: 8
V gene: TRBV6-1
J gene: TRBJ1-1
D gene: .
CDR3 DNA: TGTGCCAGCAGGATCGGCCAATTT
CDR3 protein: CASRIGQF

clone size: .
CDR3 length: 14
V gene: TRBV4-1
J gene: TRBJ1-1
D gene: .
CDR3 DNA: TGCGCCAGCAGCCAGTTCAGGTTGAACACTGAAGCTTTCTTT
CDR3 protein: CASSQFRLNTEAFF

clone size: .
CDR3 length: 17
V gene: TRBV5-6
J gene: TRBJ2-5
D gene: TRBD2
CDR3 DNA: TGTGCCAGCAGCTCTCCCCTTAGCGGGGGGTACCAAGAGACCCAGTACTTC
CDR3 protein: CASSSPLSGGYQETQYF

clone size: .
CDR3 length: 14
V gene: TRBV6-4
J gene: TRBJ2-7
D gene: TRBD1
CDR3 DNA: TGTGCCAGCAGAAGGGACAGTACTTCCTACGAGCAGTACTTC
CDR3 protein: CASRRDSTSYEQYF

clone size: .
CDR3 length: 15
V gene: TRBV7-2
J gene: TRBJ2-3
D gene: TRBD2
CDR3 DNA: TGTGCCAGCAGCCCCCAGAGCGGGGGGCTCGGCCGGGAGTATTTT
CDR3 protein: CASSPQSGGLGREYF

clone size: .
CDR3 length: 12
V gene: TRBV5-1
J gene: TRBJ2-3
D gene: .
CDR3 DNA: TGCGCCAGCAGCTTGGGGCAGAATACGCAGTATTTT
CDR3 protein: CASSLGQNTQYF

clone size: .
CDR3 length: 15
V gene: TRBV7-9
J gene: TRBJ2-1
D gene: TRBD2
CDR3 DNA: TGTGCCAGCAGCCGGACTAGCGGGGTAATGAATGAGCAGTTCTTC
CDR3 protein: CASSRTSGVMNEQFF

clone size: .
CDR3 length: 13
V gene: TRBV6-1
J gene: TRBJ2-7
D gene: .
CDR3 DNA: TGTGCCAGCGCGAGGGGGATCACCTACGAGCAGTACTTC
CDR3 protein: CASARGITYEQYF

clone size: .
CDR3 length: 15
V gene: TRBV7-2
J gene: TRBJ2-3
D gene: .
CDR3 DNA: TGTGCCAGCAGCCTCGGGTCCGGAAACACAGATACGCAGTATTTT
CDR3 protein: CASSLGSGNTDTQYF

clone size: .
CDR3 length: 16
V gene: TRBV9
J gene: TRBJ2-7
D gene: .
CDR3 DNA: TGTGCCAGCAGCCCAGGGACATCCATTAGCTCCTACGAGCAGTACTTC
CDR3 protein: CASSPGTSISSYEQYF

clone size: .
CDR3 length: 16
V gene: TRBV7-9
J gene: TRBJ2-1
D gene: TRBD2
CDR3 DNA: TGTGCCAGCAGCTTAGGGGGGACTAGCGGGAGACATGAGCAGTTCTTC
CDR3 protein: CASSLGGTSGRHEQFF

clone size: .
CDR3 length: 14
V gene: TRBV30
J gene: TRBJ2-1
D gene: .
CDR3 DNA: TGTGCCTGGAGTGTAGTACGCCCTGGCGATGAGCAGTTCTTC
CDR3 protein: CAWSVVRPGDEQFF

clone size: .
CDR3 length: 13
V gene: TRBV5-1
J gene: TRBJ2-1
D gene: .
CDR3 DNA: TGCGCCAGCAGCTTGGTGGGAAACAATGAGCAGTTCTTC
CDR3 protein: CASSLVGNNEQFF

clone size: .
CDR3 length: 13
V gene: TRBV6-1
J gene: TRBJ2-7
D gene: .
CDR3 DNA: TGTGCCAGCAGTGAAGCGCCAGCCTACGAGCAGTACTTC
CDR3 protein: CASSEAPAYEQYF

clone size: .
CDR3 length: 16
V gene: TRBV5-1
J gene: TRBJ2-2
D gene: .
CDR3 DNA: TGCGCCAGCAGCCACTCCGCGAAGGGGAACACCGGGGAGCTGTTTTTT
CDR3 protein: CASSHSAKGNTGELFF

clone size: .
CDR3 length: 14
V gene: TRBV28
J gene: TRBJ2-2
D gene: .
CDR3 DNA: TGTGCCAGCAGTTCCTGGGACCGGTCTGGGGAGCTGTTTTTT
CDR3 protein: CASSSWDRSGELFF

clone size: .
CDR3 length: 14
V gene: TRBV7-6
J gene: TRBJ2-7
D gene: .
CDR3 DNA: TGTGCCAGCAGCTTACTTGGAGAGGCCTACGAGCAGTACTTC
CDR3 protein: CASSLLGEAYEQYF

clone size: once
CDR3 length: 17
V gene: TRBV4-1
J gene: TRBJ2-3
D gene: .
CDR3 DNA: TGCGCCAGCAGCCAAGAGGGCGGAGGGGCCAGCACAGATACGCAGTATTTT
CDR3 protein: CASSQEGGGASTDTQYF

clone size: .
CDR3 length: 14
V gene: TRBV6-5
J gene: TRBJ1-2
D gene: .
CDR3 DNA: TGTGCCAGCAGGGAAACAGGGAGTAACTATGGCTACACCTTC
CDR3 protein: CASRETGSNYGYTF

clone size: .
CDR3 length: 14
V gene: TRBV6-5
J gene: TRBJ2-3
D gene: .
CDR3 DNA: TGTGCCAGCATACCCTTCGGAAGCACAGATACGCAGTATTTT
CDR3 protein: CASIPFGSTDTQYF

clone size: .
CDR3 length: 14
V gene: TRBV5-1
J gene: TRBJ2-2
D gene: .
CDR3 DNA: TGCGCCAGCAGCTTGGGTCGCGACACCGGGGAGCTGTTTTTT
CDR3 protein: CASSLGRDTGELFF

clone size: .
CDR3 length: 15
V gene: TRBV29-1
J gene: TRBJ2-2
D gene: TRBD1
CDR3 DNA: TGCAGCGTTGGGCCCGGGACAGGGGGAACCGGGGAGCTGTTTTTT
CDR3 protein: CSVGPGTGGTGELFF

clone size: .
CDR3 length: 14
V gene: TRBV9
J gene: TRBJ1-2
D gene: .
CDR3 DNA: TGTGCCAGCAGCCGGGACGGCGGCGGGTATGGCTACACCTTC
CDR3 protein: CASSRDGGGYGYTF

clone size: .
CDR3 length: 14
V gene: TRBV7-9
J gene: TRBJ2-1
D gene: .
CDR3 DNA: TGTGCCAGCAGCGTCCAAACTGGGGCGGATGGACAGTTCTTC
CDR3 protein: CASSVQTGADGQFF

clone size: .
CDR3 length: 12
V gene: TRBV6-5
J gene: TRBJ2-3
D gene: .
CDR3 DNA: TGTGCCAGCAGGAGACAGGCCGATACGCAGTATTTT
CDR3 protein: CASRRQADTQYF

clone size: .
CDR3 length: 13
V gene: TRBV19
J gene: TRBJ1-1
D gene: .
CDR3 DNA: TGTGCCAGTGTCGCCGGAATGAACACTGAAGCTTTCTTT
CDR3 protein: CASVAGMNTEAFF

clone size: .
CDR3 length: 14
V gene: TRBV28
J gene: TRBJ2-7
D gene: .
CDR3 DNA: TGTGCCAGCAGTTTACGGAGTTCGTGGTACGAGCAGTACTTC
CDR3 protein: CASSLRSSWYEQYF

clone size: .
CDR3 length: 15
V gene: TRBV19
J gene: TRBJ2-3
D gene: .
CDR3 DNA: TGTGCCAGTAGTATGGCCATATCTAGCACAGATACGCAGTATTTT
CDR3 protein: CASSMAISSTDTQYF

clone size: once
CDR3 length: 11
V gene: TRBV30
J gene: TRBJ1-4
D gene: .
CDR3 DNA: TGTGCCGGGGGGAGAAGTGAAAAACTGTTTTTT
CDR3 protein: CAGGRSEKLFF

clone size: .
CDR3 length: 15
V gene: TRBV5-6
J gene: TRBJ2-7
D gene: TRBD1
CDR3 DNA: TGTGCCAGCAGCCGGGACAGGGGACTCTCCTACGAGCAGTACTTC
CDR3 protein: CASSRDRGLSYEQYF

clone size: .
CDR3 length: 14
V gene: TRBV2
J gene: TRBJ2-5
D gene: .
CDR3 DNA: TGTGCCAGCATAAGGGGCGCCGTCAAAGAGACCCAGTACTTC
CDR3 protein: CASIRGAVKETQYF

clone size: .
CDR3 length: 13
V gene: TRBV5-1
J gene: TRBJ1-4
D gene: .
CDR3 DNA: TGCGCCAGCAGCCTGGGGCCCGAGGAAAAACTGTTTTTT
CDR3 protein: CASSLGPEEKLFF

clone size: .
CDR3 length: 12
V gene: TRBV28
J gene: TRBJ1-2
D gene: .
CDR3 DNA: TGTGCCAGCAATTGGGGGAACGGTGGCTACACCTTC
CDR3 protein: CASNWGNGGYTF

clone size: .
CDR3 length: 13
V gene: TRBV6-1
J gene: TRBJ1-5
D gene: TRBD1
CDR3 DNA: TGTGCCAGCAGGTTGGACAGGTATCAGCCCCAGCATTTT
CDR3 protein: CASRLDRYQPQHF

clone size: .
CDR3 length: 14
V gene: TRBV5-1
J gene: TRBJ2-1
D gene: .
CDR3 DNA: TGCGCCAGCAGCTTGGAGGTCTCCTACAATGAGCAGTTCTTC
CDR3 protein: CASSLEVSYNEQFF

clone size: .
CDR3 length: 16
V gene: TRBV19
J gene: TRBJ2-4
D gene: .
CDR3 DNA: TGTGCCAGTAGTATGGGAGGGACAGGCGGGAAAAACATTCAGTACTTC
CDR3 protein: CASSMGGTGGKNIQYF

clone size: once
CDR3 length: 16
V gene: TRBV11-2
J gene: TRBJ1-2
D gene: TRBD1
CDR3 DNA: TGTGCCAGCAGCTTAGTGGGGGGACAGGGAAGACATGGCTACACCTTC
CDR3 protein: CASSLVGGQGRHGYTF

clone size: .
CDR3 length: 16
V gene: TRBV9
J gene: TRBJ2-3
D gene: .
CDR3 DNA: TGTGCCAGCAGCGTAGGTGGGGTAGGAGGCACAGATACGCAGTATTTT
CDR3 protein: CASSVGGVGGTDTQYF

clone size: .
CDR3 length: 18
V gene: TRBV7-2
J gene: TRBJ2-1
D gene: TRBD2
CDR3 DNA: TGTGCCAGCAGCGCCTATTCTCCGGGACTACCGGGTAACAATGAGCAGTTCTTC
CDR3 protein: CASSAYSPGLPGNNEQFF

clone size: .
CDR3 length: 16
V gene: TRBV5-6
J gene: TRBJ2-2
D gene: TRBD1
CDR3 DNA: TGTGCCAGCAGCCTTCGTCTGACAGGGGCCATCGGGGAGCTGTTTTTT
CDR3 protein: CASSLRLTGAIGELFF

clone size: once
CDR3 length: 15
V gene: TRBV7-2
J gene: TRBJ2-7
D gene: .
CDR3 DNA: TGTGCCAGCAGCTCCGGCATCCTGAGCTCCTACGAGCAGTACTTC
CDR3 protein: CASSSGILSSYEQYF

clone size: once
CDR3 length: 14
V gene: TRBV18
J gene: TRBJ2-7
D gene: TRBD1
CDR3 DNA: TGTGCCAGCTCACCACGCCGGGACAGCTACGAGCAGTACTTC
CDR3 protein: CASSPRRDSYEQYF

clone size: .
CDR3 length: 15
V gene: TRBV2
J gene: TRBJ2-3
D gene: .
CDR3 DNA: TGTGCCAGCAACGACCGCGATTTAAACACAGATACGCAGTATTTT
CDR3 protein: CASNDRDLNTDTQYF

clone size: .
CDR3 length: 14
V gene: TRBV2
J gene: TRBJ2-7
D gene: TRBD2
CDR3 DNA: TGTGCCAGCCGTCGATTAGCGGGCACCTACGAGCAGTACTTC
CDR3 protein: CASRRLAGTYEQYF